The entry below gives a single T cell receptor beta chain sequence along with its context. The antigen is not known. Germline values: CDR1 MNHEY, CDR2 SMNVEV (reference sequence). There are 16 residues in the CDR3. V dropped 0 bases and J dropped 0 bases, with 9 bases sitting between them. The data were obtained in a study of human T cells and chemical hapten exposure. Study-level results: Expanded TCR sets contained significantly more large CDR3 similarity clusters than controls.

The time point here: patch test 2, 6 weeks after DPC sensitization. Treatment noted: therapeutic diphenylcyclopropenone sensitization with weekly scalp DPC. Investigators collected blood before applying each patch test. TCRdb passed the RACE reads through MiXCR, listing each CDR3 protein once. The sample lists 85,000 to 100,000 distinct CDR3 sequences; 11% were seen once. The J gene is TRBJ1-3, the V gene TRBV27; TRBD1 might be the D (5 bases). This TCR derives from a man aged 35-49 years with alopecia areata. Some clones in this sample may be carry-over from other donors' samples. Sequencing was performed on whole blood, taken in connection with sensitization to the hapten diphenylcyclopropenone (DPC). The CDR3 DNA follows: TGTGCCAGCAGTTTATCGGGGACCTTCTCTGGAAACACCATATATTTT. It encodes CASSLSGTFSGNTIYF.